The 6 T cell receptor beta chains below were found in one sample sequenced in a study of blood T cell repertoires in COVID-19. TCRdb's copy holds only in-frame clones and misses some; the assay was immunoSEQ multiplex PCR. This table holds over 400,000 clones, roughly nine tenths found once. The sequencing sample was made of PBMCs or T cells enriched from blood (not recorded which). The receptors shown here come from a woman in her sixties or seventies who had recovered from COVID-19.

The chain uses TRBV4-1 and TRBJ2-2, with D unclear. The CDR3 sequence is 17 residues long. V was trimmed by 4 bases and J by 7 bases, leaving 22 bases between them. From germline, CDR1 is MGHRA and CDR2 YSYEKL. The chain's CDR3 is CASSPIVDSTLFGELFF. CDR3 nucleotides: TGCGCCAGCAGCCCCATCGTAGATAGTACCCTCTTCGGGGAGCTGTTTTTT.

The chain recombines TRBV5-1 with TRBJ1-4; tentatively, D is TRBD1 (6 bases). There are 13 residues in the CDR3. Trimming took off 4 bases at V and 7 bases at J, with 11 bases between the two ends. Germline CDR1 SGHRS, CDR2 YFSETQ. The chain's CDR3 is CASSQGQGEKLFF. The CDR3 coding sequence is TGCGCCAGCAGCCAGGGGCAGGGTGAAAAACTGTTTTTT.

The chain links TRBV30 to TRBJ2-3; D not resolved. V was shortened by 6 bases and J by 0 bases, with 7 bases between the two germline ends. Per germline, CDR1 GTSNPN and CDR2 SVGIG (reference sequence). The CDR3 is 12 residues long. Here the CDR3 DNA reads TGTGCCTGTACCGGGAGCACAGATACGCAGTATTTT. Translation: CACTGSTDTQYF.

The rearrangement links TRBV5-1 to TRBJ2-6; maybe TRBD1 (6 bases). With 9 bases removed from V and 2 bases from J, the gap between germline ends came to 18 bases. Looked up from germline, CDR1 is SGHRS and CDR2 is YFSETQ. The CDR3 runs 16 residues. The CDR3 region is CATTEWGQAGANVLTF. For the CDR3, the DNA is TGCGCCACCACGGAGTGGGGGCAGGCTGGGGCCAACGTCCTGACTTTC. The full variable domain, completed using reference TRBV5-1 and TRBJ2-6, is KAGVTQTPRYLIKTRGQQVTLSCSPISGHRSVSWYQQTPGQGLQFLFEYFSETQRNKGNFPGRFSGRQFSNSRSEMNVSTLELGDSALYLCATTEWGQAGANVLTFGAGSRLTVL.

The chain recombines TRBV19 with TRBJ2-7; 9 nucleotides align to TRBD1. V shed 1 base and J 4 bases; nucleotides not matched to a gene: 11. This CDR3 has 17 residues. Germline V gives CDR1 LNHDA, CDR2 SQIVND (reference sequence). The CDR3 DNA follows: TGTGCCAGTAGTATAGCTGGCGGGGGACAGGGTCAATACGAGCAGTACTTC. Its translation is CASSIAGGGQGQYEQYF.

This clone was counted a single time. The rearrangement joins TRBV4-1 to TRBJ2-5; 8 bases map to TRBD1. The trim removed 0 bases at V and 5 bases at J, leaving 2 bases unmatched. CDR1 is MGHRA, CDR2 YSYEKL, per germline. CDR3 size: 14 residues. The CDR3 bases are TGCGCCAGCAGCCAAGATCGACAGGGGGAGACCCAGTACTTC. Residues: CASSQDRQGETQYF.